The 13 T cell receptor beta chains given below trace back to one sample, sequenced in a study of cytomegalovirus exposure and HLA in healthy donors. The data were produced by immunoSEQ multiplex PCR, yet TCRdb's version contains in-frame clones alone and is incomplete. The table has approximately 46,000 clones, 80% to 95% seen once. Sample: PBMCs. Source of these receptors: a woman younger than 35 in good health and CMV-seronegative.

This clone was found a few times. This chain links TRBV5-6 with TRBJ2-3; D call uncertain. The germline gives CDR1 SGHDT, CDR2 YYEEEE. Trimming left V 2 bases short and J 6 bases short, with 4 bases between. The CDR3 is made up of 11 amino acids. CDR3 nucleotide sequence: TGTGCCAGCAGCTTCGGGGATACGCAGTATTTT. Its translation: CASSFGDTQYF. Variable domain in full (rest from reference TRBV5-6 and TRBJ2-3): DAGVTQSPTHLIKTRGQQVTLRCSPKSGHDTVSWYQQALGQGPQFIFQYYEEEERQRGNFPDRFSGHQFPNYSSELNVNALLLGDSALYLCASSFGDTQYFGPGTRLTVL.

This clone occurred once. The chain's CDR3 is CASSFGTGSYEQYF. DNA for the CDR3: TGTGCCAGCAGTTTTGGGACAGGGTCCTACGAGCAGTACTTC. This chain uses TRBV28 with TRBJ2-7, with 9 positions matching TRBD1. Unmatched junction bases numbered 1, after V lost 3 bases and J lost 1 base. This CDR3 is built from 14 residues. Germline-derived CDR1 and CDR2 are MDHEN and SYDVKM.

This clone was counted once. The rearrangement links TRBV4-1 to TRBJ2-7; a possible D gene is TRBD2 (6 bases). The ends were cut back, 2 bases at V and 6 bases at J, with 11 bases in the middle. The CDR3 extends over 13 amino acids. Per germline, CDR1 MGHRA and CDR2 YSYEKL. CDR3 amino acids: CASSQPGGAEQYF. The CDR3 nucleotides read TGCGCCAGCAGCCAACCCGGAGGGGCCGAGCAGTACTTC.

This clone was seen once. This chain joins TRBV21-1 and TRBJ2-1; the table assigns TRBD2, which was not confirmed against the DNA. TRBV21-1 is a known pseudogene. The CDR3 contains 14 residues. The CDR3 nucleotides are TGTGCCAGCAGCACGCGGGGGCGAGTCAATGAGCAGTTCTTC. This codes for CASSTRGRVNEQFF.

For the CDR3, the DNA is TGTGCCAGCAGTGCTCTAGGGGGCGCGCGAAATGGCTACACCTTC. Translation: CASSALGGARNGYTF. J is TRBJ1-2 and V is TRBV25-1, with TRBD1 identical over 7 bases. The CDR3 has 15 amino acids. V lost 4 bases and J lost 6; bases outside the gene matches: 11. CDR1 MGHDK and CDR2 SYGVNS come from the germline V gene.

The chain joins TRBV5-1 to TRBJ1-1, with D tentatively TRBD1 (6 bases). The CDR3 sequence is 15 residues long. The germline V gene has CDR1 SGHRS and CDR2 YFSETQ. Trimming left V 4 bases short and J 5 bases short, with 18 bases between. The CDR3 protein is CASSPEGSGVTEAFF. The CDR3, as DNA: TGCGCCAGCAGCCCCGAAGGGTCAGGGGTGACTGAAGCTTTCTTT.

This rearrangement joins TRBV5-1 to TRBJ1-1, with TRBD1 identical over 9 bases. In germline, CDR1 is SGHRS, CDR2 YFSETQ. The CDR3 has 14 amino acids. The junction had 4 bases not matched to a gene; V was cut back by 1 base and J by 6 bases. For the CDR3, the DNA is TGCGCCAGCAGCTTGAGGGGACAGGGAGCTGAAGCTTTCTTT. Translation gives CASSLRGQGAEAFF.

The chain couples TRBV27 to TRBJ2-7; TRBD1 aligns across 9 bases. The J segment lost 3 bases and the V segment lost 2 bases, leaving 2 bases of the junction unmatched. Germline V gene lookup returns CDR1 MNHEY and CDR2 SMNVEV (reference sequence). The CDR3 is made up of 14 amino acids. CDR3 region: CASSLATGGYEQYF. CDR3 sequence (DNA): TGTGCCAGCAGTTTAGCGACAGGGGGCTACGAGCAGTACTTC.

V usage is TRBV13 and J usage is TRBJ2-7; 11 nucleotides line up with TRBD1. This CDR3 has 15 residues. CDR1 is PRHDT and CDR2 is FYEKMQ in the germline V gene (reference sequence). V lost 6 bases to trimming and J lost 3 bases; unmatched junction nucleotides: 7. This CDR3 reads CASSSSGTGGYEQYF. The CDR3 DNA is TGTGCCAGCAGTTCCTCCGGGACAGGGGGCTACGAGCAGTACTTC.

The rearrangement links TRBV6-1 to TRBJ2-2; D is uncertain. Germline-derived CDR1 and CDR2 are MNHNS and SASEGT. Deletions cut 2 bases from V and 3 bases from J, with 7 bases between. CDR3 length: 14 amino acids. The CDR3 protein is CASSEKLDTGELFF. The CDR3 DNA sequence: TGTGCCAGCAGTGAAAAACTCGACACCGGGGAGCTGTTTTTT.

The chain joins TRBV4-1 to TRBJ2-2, with TRBD2 as a possible D gene (5 bases). There are 14 residues in the CDR3. Trimming took 2 bases from V and 4 from J, leaving 8 bases between them. From germline, CDR1 is MGHRA and CDR2 YSYEKL. In DNA, the CDR3 is TGCGCCAGCAGCCAATTAAGCGGCACCGGGGAGCTGTTTTTT. Its protein product is CASSQLSGTGELFF.

This clone has only a few counts. The J gene is TRBJ1-3, the V gene TRBV7-6; D is perhaps TRBD1 (5 bases). This CDR3 is 18 amino acids long. The ends were cut back, 5 bases at V and 0 bases at J, with 20 bases in the middle. Germline CDR1 reads SGHVS; CDR2 reads FNYEAQ. In DNA form, the CDR3 reads TGTGCCAGCAGCGACGGGACTCCTTATTTCAGCTCTGGAAACACCATATATTTT. This sequence encodes CASSDGTPYFSSGNTIYF.

The V call is TRBV4-1, the J call TRBJ1-5; tentatively, D is TRBD1 (5 bases). CDR1 and CDR2 (germline): MGHRA, YSYEKL. This CDR3 is 15 amino acids long. V lost 0 bases, J lost 4 bases, and 10 bases lay in between. The CDR3: CASSQEGALNQPQHF. DNA of the CDR3: TGCGCCAGCAGCCAAGAAGGGGCACTTAATCAGCCCCAGCATTTT.